Sequencing of this TCR beta chain was carried out in a study of cytomegalovirus exposure and HLA in healthy donors (dated by TCRdb to 2015 to 2018). About the study as a whole: According to an earlier analysis of a few hundred of the donors, roughly 180 million T cells yielded 90 million to 140 million unique TCR beta sequences and approximately 280 Gb of sequence data. Roughly 300 gigabases of sequencing data and approximately 92 million unique TCR sequences made up an early release that covered around 640 HLA-typed donors. The genetic ancestry cluster associated with self-reported Caucasian donors included roughly 84% of the 350 to 500 genotyped donors. The aim of the study was to test whether cataloging public T cell receptors could identify signatures of past pathogen exposure. The study profiled the T cell repertoires of under 850 subjects by immunosequencing and related them to cytomegalovirus serostatus. A separate validation cohort of approximately 130 different subjects was used in addition to the 666-subject first cohort. To predict cytomegalovirus infection status, the study combined high-throughput TCR immunosequencing, statistical association of individual TCRs with disease status, and machine learning. A later analysis re-examined previously published TCR beta repertoires from roughly 650 donors and added high-resolution HLA genotyping to investigate patterns of TCR occurrence. Rather than drawing on any new phenotypic data, the later analysis identified candidate immune exposures from TCR beta sequences and the way those sequences occurred across donors. In an earlier analysis of 500 to 650 of the donors, high-throughput TCR beta sequencing was used to judge whether each TCR beta V gene segment behaved as functional or pseudogenic. Donor age, sex, ethnicity and CMV serostatus were compiled alongside the repertoire data. Genome-wide SNP genotypes for about three fifths of the 666 donors were used in a later genetic analysis, which treated that subset as a discovery cohort. Every discovery cohort repertoire had been produced on one sequencing platform. HLA typing covered class I and class II loci at four-digit resolution. Typing coverage varied by locus: roughly 629-640 donors for A, B, C, DRB1 and DQB1; 500 to 550 for DQA1; about 600 for DPA1; around 490 for DPB1. A handful of DR-DQ haplotypes were handled as single units for association and clustering because linkage in the cohort was strong. Among some 400 genotyped donors of the cohort, an average of 235,054 unique TCR beta nucleotide sequences were sequenced per donor, about a sixth of them non-productive.

Overall study results and their limits: A further reported finding was that TCR beta sequences accurately predicted the HLA-A and HLA-B alleles for most subjects in the first cohort. Across donors, most TCR sequences were observed very rarely, whereas some public TCRs were present in many individuals. Compared with the roughly 710-donor mean, donors in an Asian-associated ancestry cluster had fewer N-insertions in productive TCRs, according to a later genetic analysis. In a later analysis, HLA-associated TCR beta chains were found to be more clonally expanded and to have lower generation probabilities than equally common non-associated chains. According to a later analysis, most CMV-associated TCR beta chains appeared to be HLA-restricted, and the HLA associations seemed to be driven largely by CMV exposure. V-gene and J-gene trimming of TCR beta chains was associated with a missense DCLRE1C variant in a later genetic analysis, and the association was replicated in an independent cohort. Correlated functional status among segregating V segments might reflect linkage disequilibrium, but an unknown experimental factor could not be ruled out. A later analysis reported that several top co-occurrence clusters appeared linked to parvovirus B19, influenza, CMV and Epstein-Barr virus. The sequencing pipeline was judged likely to have produced a cluster of highly shared sequence variants as a technical artifact. The earlier analysis of about 600 of the donors excluded 15 to 20 rarely observed V segments, including chromosome 9 orphons, because counts were too low. Presence/absence analyses assumed roughly uniform sequencing depth across donors, an assumption that may not hold. In the study, approximately 150 TCR beta chains were listed as associated with cytomegalovirus. In a later analysis, TCR association rates were found to vary across HLA loci, with the most associated TCRs seen for DRB1 alleles and the fewest for HLA-C alleles. In vitro tests confirmed that three of the cytomegalovirus-associated TCR beta chains recognize cytomegalovirus antigens. Because some donors lacked HLA typing at each locus, the association tests relied only on the typed subset. At a false discovery rate of 0.05, a later analysis linked around 17,000 TCR beta sequences to specific HLA alleles. Some IMGT-functional V segments, including TRBV6-2 and TRBV6-3, could not be told apart with the 87-base-pair reads, so those segments were excluded. The classifier was reported to diagnose cytomegalovirus status with high specificity and sensitivity in both the original and validation cohorts. Immune exposure information for the cohort was limited to CMV serostatus. In this cohort, only TCR beta chains were sequenced, and detectable features were limited by the absence of alpha or paired-chain data. Assigning TCR associations to individual alleles was difficult when HLA alleles, especially DR and DQ, strongly co-occurred. The authors suggested that the approach could potentially be generalized to other disease states and immunological phenotypes. In an earlier analysis of a few hundred of the donors, most TCR beta V segments were observed in productive rearrangements about 87% or about 30% of the time, broadly matching IMGT annotations.

The cohort comprised around 700 healthy bone marrow donors. Cohort members were all nominally healthy when sampled, although unrecorded immune exposures were likely present. The donor tested CMV seropositive, placing the donor among the roughly 300 seropositive members of the cohort. Every donor gave a peripheral blood sample, and the peripheral blood mononuclear cells from that sample were used for TCR beta sequencing. Genomic DNA was extracted from the blood cell samples with the Qiagen DNeasy Blood Extraction Kit. From cysteine to phenylalanine, the CDR3 is 14 amino acids long. Only the CDR3 part of the read is kept: 42 bases, read in frame from the first base. CDR1 and CDR2 are read off the germline V gene as SNHLY and FYNNEI. Trimming at the junction amounts to 2 bases on V and 3 bases on J, and the germline ends lie 11 bases apart. Library creation used the immunoSEQ multiplex PCR assay. For the multiplex PCR, a mixture combining 60 forward primers for TCR Vbeta segments and 13 reverse primers for TCR Jbeta segments was used. The CDR3 region of rearranged TCR beta genes was amplified from genomic DNA by a multiplex PCR assay. On the Illumina HiSeq System, the amplified TCR beta libraries were sequenced as 87-base-pair reads. The original methods were these. A later analysis tallied roughly 78 million unique TCR beta chains across the 610 or so repertoires, and around 12 million of those chains were shared by two or more donors. Raw reads were error-corrected and collapsed into unique sequences with a nearest-neighbor algorithm that merged closely related sequences to remove PCR and sequencing errors. CDR3 sequences were aligned to IMGT reference sequences to assign V, D and J gene segments. For a sequence to be retained, a match of at least six nucleotides was required to both a V gene segment and a J gene segment. Rearrangements were called productive when the CDR3 lacked stop codons and stayed in frame with V and J; all others were non-productive. Following IMGT convention, CDR3 was defined as the stretch from the second conserved V-encoded cysteine to the conserved J-encoded phenylalanine. The earlier analysis of some 600 of the donors excluded sequences that lacked an unambiguous match to a single V gene segment. In an earlier analysis of some 590 of the donors, a V segment was called functional when productive rearrangements were above 56.7%, and segregating when the standard deviation between donors exceeded 5%. A statistical classification framework was built for diagnosing cytomegalovirus status from the catalog of TCR beta chain sequences. In a later analysis, TCR nucleotide sequences were compared against IMGT/GENE-DB human TR gene sequences so that V and J genes could be assigned. A later analysis assigned CDR3 sequences and most-parsimonious VDJ recombination scenarios with the TCRdist pipeline. In a later analysis, each TCR beta chain was defined by its CDR3 amino acid sequence together with its V-gene family, and reads lacking a unique V-gene family were excluded. In a later analysis, some 600 highly shared, low-generation-probability nucleotide sequences were removed to address suspected cross-contamination and a sequencing artifact. For each public chain, a later analysis derived a clonal expansion index from normalized ranks of inferred template counts within each repertoire. A later analysis computed generation probabilities with a VDJ recombination model fitted to out-of-frame rearrangements, and checked the results against IGoR. Hypergeometric tests were used in a later analysis to score TCR-TCR, TCR-HLA and TCR-CMV co-occurrence, with a repertoire-size bias correction applied to the TCR pairs. In a later analysis, false discovery rates were estimated by permuting HLA or CMV assignments 20 times. In a later analysis, co-occurring TCRs were grouped using DBSCAN, with TCRdist sequence similarity added in when clustering inside HLA-allele-positive subsets. For co-occurrence clustering, repertoires with fewer than 30,000 or more than 120,000 public chains were excluded, along with several repertoires with anomalous nucleotide sharing. TCRdb provides this immuneACCESS table in a form limited to in-frame rearrangements. Some clones are lacking; in checked studies, under half of them reflect an unresolved V gene, and why the rest are absent is not known. V and J calls plus clone size are reproduced from that table; the DNA served to infer D and trimming. Across this sample there are around 130,000 clones, with just over 70% seen only once. Over 2% of the sample belongs to the ten largest clones.

Concerning this clone itself: Its antigen has not been determined. No base qualities exist here, and no much larger clone lies one base off it.

The specimen sequenced was PBMCs. The source is a woman aged 60 to 75 in good health and CMV-seropositive. The receptor chain draws on TRBV2 and TRBJ2-7; 5 matching bases give a weak D call of TRBD1. The bases read TGTGCCAGCAGTGAACAGGGTCTGAACTACGAGCAGTACTTC. Translation gives CASSEQGLNYEQYF.